This TCR beta chain was found in a study of technical replicates of blood from a few donors. Produced via immunoSEQ multiplex PCR; TCRdb's table is partial and in-frame only. This sample has approximately 76,000 clones; just over 85% occur once, and the top ten carry under 5.5%. There are 15 residues in the CDR3. Trimming took 5 bases from V and 6 from J; bases not matched to a gene: 13. The germline V gene encodes CDR1 SGHRS and CDR2 YFSETQ. The chain uses TRBV5-1 and TRBJ1-1; TRBD1 aligns across 7 bases. The TCR sequence derives from a human donor in good health. Some clones in this sample may be carry-over from other donors' samples. Sequencing was done on a sample of PBMCs. The CDR3 region is CASRNDRVRDAEAFF. As DNA, the CDR3 is TGCGCCAGCAGAAATGACAGGGTGCGGGACGCTGAAGCTTTCTTT. The full variable domain, its missing parts supplied by reference TRBV5-1 and TRBJ1-1, is KAGVTQTPRYLIKTRGQQVTLSCSPISGHRSVSWYQQTPGQGLQFLFEYFSETQRNKGNFPGRFSGRQFSNSRSEMNVSTLELGDSALYLCASRNDRVRDAEAFFGQGTRLTVV.